The following is a T cell receptor (beta chain) sequence with its context. The antigen is not known. The sample comes from a study of cytomegalovirus exposure and HLA in healthy donors. Looking at the study overall: Genotyping showed roughly 86% of about 370 donors falling in the Caucasian-associated ancestry cluster.

The CDR3 length is 18 residues. V lost 6 bases, J lost 0 bases, and 18 bases lay in between. Germline V lookup: CDR1 SGHTA, CDR2 FQGTGA. PCR was performed using 60 Vbeta and 13 Jbeta primers. The assay was immunoSEQ multiplex PCR, and TCRdb's table has in-frame clones only and misses some. The table shows hundreds of thousands of clones, with around 80% occurring only once. Regarding the study as a whole: TCR beta chains numbering 164 were designated cytomegalovirus-associated. Productive rates of about 87% or about 30% were seen for most TCR beta V segments in an earlier analysis. Analyzed later, most CMV-associated TCR beta chains appeared HLA-restricted.

The clonotype originates from a boy aged 5-17 years in good health and CMV-seronegative. Input material: PBMCs. V and J are TRBV7-3 and TRBJ2-6, with D perhaps TRBD2 (6 bases). CDR3: CASSLAYPGSSGANVLTF. CDR3 nucleotide sequence: TGTGCCAGCAGTCTAGCGTACCCGGGGAGCTCTGGGGCCAACGTCCTGACTTTC.